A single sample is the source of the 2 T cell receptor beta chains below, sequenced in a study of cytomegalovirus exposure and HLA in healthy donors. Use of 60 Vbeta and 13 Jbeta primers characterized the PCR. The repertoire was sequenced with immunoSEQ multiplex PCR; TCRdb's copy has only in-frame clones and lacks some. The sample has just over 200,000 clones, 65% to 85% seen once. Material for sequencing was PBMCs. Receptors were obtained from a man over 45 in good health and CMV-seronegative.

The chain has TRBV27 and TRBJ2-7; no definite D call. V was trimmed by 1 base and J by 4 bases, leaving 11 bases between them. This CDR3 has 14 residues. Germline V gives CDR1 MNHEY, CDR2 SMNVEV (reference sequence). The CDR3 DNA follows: TGTGCCAGCAGTTTATGGGCAGGTTCGTACGAGCAGTACTTC. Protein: CASSLWAGSYEQYF.

CDR3 loop: CASRAHLRNTGELFF. CDR3 coding DNA: TGCGCCAGCAGAGCCCATCTGCGGAACACCGGGGAGCTGTTTTTT. This chain connects TRBV5-1 to TRBJ2-2, with D unresolved. Germline V CDR1 and CDR2: SGHRS, YFSETQ. The germline V and J ends were trimmed by 5 bases and 1 base, with 12 bases remaining between them. The CDR3 consists of 15 residues.